The 14 T cell receptor beta chains reported below all come from one sample, sequenced in a study of T cell responses to AZD1222 COVID-19 vaccine. The repertoire was sequenced with immunoSEQ multiplex PCR; TCRdb's copy has only in-frame clones and lacks some. The data contain under 200,000 clones, roughly 94% of them singletons. Sample: peripheral blood, taken 28 days after the second AZD1222 dose. The source of these receptors is an adult who received the AZD1222 COVID-19 vaccine.

The CDR3, as DNA: TGTGCCTTGATACCGGGGGCGAGCTCCTATAATTCACCCCTCCACTTT. This gives the protein CALIPGASSYNSPLHF. This chain joins TRBV30 and TRBJ1-6; perhaps TRBD1 as D (6 bases). This CDR3 comprises 16 residues. Looked up from germline, CDR1 is GTSNPN and CDR2 is SVGIG (reference sequence). Trimming shortened V by 7 bases and J by 0 bases, and 16 bases separated the two germline ends.

As concerns this clone: Other DNA sequences in this specimen translate into the identical CDR3. The chain employs TRBV7-2 and TRBJ1-1; TRBD1 might be the D (5 bases). This CDR3 is built from 13 residues. Germline CDR1 SGHTA, CDR2 FQGNSA. V was trimmed by 5 bases and J by 1 base, leaving 8 bases between them. The DNA for the CDR3 is TGTGCCAGCAGCCGCGGGACGAACACTGAAGCTTTCTTT. Translation: CASSRGTNTEAFF.

The chain couples TRBV30 to TRBJ1-6, with 9 bases matching TRBD1. CDR1 GTSNPN and CDR2 SVGIG come from the germline V gene (reference sequence). The ends lost 3 bases at V and 10 bases at J; junction bases unmatched: 19. The CDR3 is 18 residues long. CDR3 in amino acids: CAWRVGSQGASLRSPLHF. CDR3 DNA sequence: TGTGCCTGGAGAGTGGGGTCACAGGGGGCTTCTCTACGATCACCCCTCCACTTT.

The J gene is TRBJ1-1, the V gene TRBV6-4; TRBD1 agrees at 10 bases. The CDR3 runs 15 residues. V dropped 4 bases and J dropped 3; count of bases not matched to a gene: 5. Germline values: CDR1 MRHNA, CDR2 SNTAGT. CDR3 protein: CASSAGTGVDTEAFF. CDR3 bases: TGTGCCAGCAGTGCCGGGACAGGGGTGGACACTGAAGCTTTCTTT.

V gene TRBV18 combines with J gene TRBJ2-7; D ambiguous. Germline-derived CDR1 and CDR2 are KGHSH and LQKENI. The CDR3 runs to 14 residues. V was clipped by 5 bases and J by 7 bases, with 18 bases between them. The CDR3 DNA reads TGTGCCAGCTCATCTCCCGGACGGACCAGGGAGCAGTACTTC. Its translation: CASSSPGRTREQYF.

This clone was counted between two and nine times. This chain links TRBV5-1 with TRBJ2-3; D uncertain. The V and J ends lost 0 bases and 6 bases respectively, with 8 bases between them. CDR1 is SGHRS, CDR2 YFSETQ, per germline. The CDR3 contains 13 residues. The CDR3 DNA is TGCGCCAGCAGCTTGGGGTTCGGGGATACGCAGTATTTT. It is translated as CASSLGFGDTQYF.

This chain uses TRBV27 with TRBJ1-1; no clear D gene. CDR1 is MNHEY and CDR2 is SMNVEV in the germline V gene (reference sequence). The CDR3 runs to 16 residues. Trimming pared 2 bases from V and 1 base from J, leaving 14 bases between. The CDR3 is CASSLLGSYRNTEAFF. DNA of the CDR3: TGTGCCAGCAGTTTACTGGGGAGTTATAGGAACACTGAAGCTTTCTTT.

The genes are TRBV7-2 and TRBJ2-1; 15 bases fit TRBD2. Per the germline V gene, CDR1 is SGHTA and CDR2 is FQGNSA. Trimming at V came to 1 base and at J to 3 bases, leaving 4 bases not matched to a gene. The CDR3 covers 18 residues. The CDR3 DNA sequence: TGTGCCAGCAGCTTAGAGGGGACTAGCGGGAGGTTCTACAATGAGCAGTTCTTC. Translated, it gives CASSLEGTSGRFYNEQFF.

The chain joins TRBV7-9 to TRBJ1-2; D uncertain. Germline assignment: CDR1 SEHNR and CDR2 FQNEAQ (reference sequence). The CDR3 runs to 16 residues. Trimming left V 3 bases short and J 4 bases short, with 18 bases between. CDR3 loop: CASSFLFGTASYGYTF. CDR3 nucleotides: TGTGCCAGCAGCTTTCTCTTCGGTACGGCGAGCTATGGCTACACCTTC.

This clone was recorded once. This CDR3 reads CASSLDASNQPQHF. CDR3 DNA sequence: TGTGCCAGCAGCTTAGACGCTAGCAATCAGCCCCAGCATTTT. This sequence joins TRBV11-2 and TRBJ1-5; D uncertain. CDR3 length equals 14 residues. Germline lookup yields CDR1 SGHAT and CDR2 FQNNGV. V was shortened by 0 bases and J by 0 bases, with 3 bases between the two germline ends.

V usage is TRBV10-2 and J usage is TRBJ2-3, with 8 nucleotides matching TRBD2. V dropped 6 bases and J dropped 0; count of bases not matched to a gene: 23. CDR3 length: 21 residues. Per the germline V gene, CDR1 is WSHSY and CDR2 is SAAADI. CDR3 loop: CASSAGYRGGLISSSTDTQYF. For the CDR3, the DNA is TGCGCCAGCAGCGCCGGATATCGCGGGGGGCTGATTTCTTCTAGCACAGATACGCAGTATTTT.

This clone appeared a single time. The chain recombines TRBV7-3 with TRBJ2-2; a weak D match, TRBD2 (5 bases). Germline CDR1 SGHTA, CDR2 FQGTGA. The CDR3 is made up of 13 amino acids. Between the trimmed V and J ends, which lost 5 bases and 8 bases, there was a span of 12 bases. The CDR3 spells CASSPTGSGELFF. The CDR3 bases are TGTGCCAGCAGCCCCACGGGGTCGGGGGAGCTGTTTTTT.

CDR3 sequence reads: CASSSGQGGSSTRSSYNSPLHF. The CDR3 bases are TGTGCCAGCAGTTCGGGACAGGGCGGCTCTTCGACCAGGAGCTCCTATAATTCACCCCTCCACTTT. The chain is built from TRBV28 and TRBJ1-6; 9 nucleotides agree with TRBD1. The germline V gene encodes CDR1 MDHEN and CDR2 SYDVKM. V lost 4 bases to trimming and J lost 0 bases; unmatched junction nucleotides: 19. This CDR3 has 22 residues.

The chain recombines TRBV18 with TRBJ1-1, with 12 bases fitting TRBD1. V trimming: 4 bases; J trimming: 5 bases; junction bases outside the gene matches: 8. Germline loops: CDR1 KGHSH, CDR2 LQKENI. The CDR3 totals 16 residues. The CDR3 DNA follows: TGTGCCAGCTCACTAGCCGGGACAGGGGGCGGAACTGAAGCTTTCTTT. The encoded protein is CASSLAGTGGGTEAFF.